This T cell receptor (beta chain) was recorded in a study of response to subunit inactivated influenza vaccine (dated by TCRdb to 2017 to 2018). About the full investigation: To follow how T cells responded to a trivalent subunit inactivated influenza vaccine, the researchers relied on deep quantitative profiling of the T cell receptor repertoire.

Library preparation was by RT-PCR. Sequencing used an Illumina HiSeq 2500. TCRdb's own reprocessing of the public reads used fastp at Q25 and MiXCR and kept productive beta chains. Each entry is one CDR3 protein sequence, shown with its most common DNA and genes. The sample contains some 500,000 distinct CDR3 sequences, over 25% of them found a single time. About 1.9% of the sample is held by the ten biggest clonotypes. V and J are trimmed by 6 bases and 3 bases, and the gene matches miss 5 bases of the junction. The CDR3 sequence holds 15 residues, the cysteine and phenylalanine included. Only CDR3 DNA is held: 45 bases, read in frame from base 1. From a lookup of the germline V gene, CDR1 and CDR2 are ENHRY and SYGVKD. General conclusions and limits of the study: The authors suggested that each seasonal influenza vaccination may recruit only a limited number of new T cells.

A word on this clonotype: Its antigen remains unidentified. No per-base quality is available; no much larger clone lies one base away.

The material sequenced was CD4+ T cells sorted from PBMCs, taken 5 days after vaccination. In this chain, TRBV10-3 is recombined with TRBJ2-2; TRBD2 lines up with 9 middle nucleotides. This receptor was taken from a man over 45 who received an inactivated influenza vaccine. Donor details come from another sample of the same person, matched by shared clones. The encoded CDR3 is CAIRSTSGDTGELFF. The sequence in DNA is TGTGCCATCAGATCGACTAGCGGCGACACCGGGGAGCTGTTTTTT.